This T cell receptor beta chain is drawn from a study of OX40 agonist ivuxolimab in advanced cancers. Libraries were prepared by immunoSEQ multiplex PCR; TCRdb keeps only in-frame clonotypes and omits some of them. The top ten clones hold around 2.1% of a sample with some 75,000 clones, roughly 84% of them seen once. The CDR3 sequence is 17 residues long. Looked up from germline, CDR1 is SGHDN and CDR2 is FVKESK. V gave up 4 bases and J gave up 0 bases; unmatched junction bases: 9. The J gene is TRBJ1-5, the V gene TRBV14; 7 bases map to TRBD1. The TCR comes from an adult with an advanced solid tumor such as melanoma, head and neck, liver or kidney cancer. The material was CD4+ or CD8+ T cells sorted from blood, obtained in a trial of the OX40 agonist ivuxolimab. The CDR3 DNA follows: TGTGCCAGCAGCCGGGAGACAGGGCCTAATAGCAATCAGCCCCAGCATTTT. Translated, it gives CASSRETGPNSNQPQHF.